These 18 T cell receptor beta chains share one sample of origin, sequenced in a study of CXCR3-negative and CXCR3-positive naive CD8 T cells. The study made its TRB cDNA libraries by 5' RACE, adding UMI labels. TCRdb reanalyzed the 5' RACE reads, giving one entry per CDR3 protein sequence and no DNA. This repertoire comprises tens of thousands of distinct CDR3 sequences; its ten largest clones make up approximately 1.1%. Source material: naive CXCR3- CD8+ T cells from blood. Regarding subset: CD45RO-CCR7+CD27+CD95- naive CD8+ T cells lacking CXCR3 (TNR3-). These receptor sequences come from a human donor in good health. Some clones in this sample may be carry-over from other donors' samples.

V gene TRBV21-1 combines with J gene TRBJ1-1. TRBV21-1 has pseudogene status. This CDR3 is built from 12 residues. The CDR3 sequence: CASSVKNTEAFF.

The gene calls are TRBV29-1 and TRBJ2-1; TCRdb's D call of TRBD1 is untestable without DNA. This CDR3 has 13 residues. Germline V lookup: CDR1 SQVTM, CDR2 ANQGSEA. The CDR3 is CSVDGGHYNEQFF.

The CDR3 loop is CASSSYGQGGGTEAFF. The rearrangement links TRBV6-5 to TRBJ1-1; TCRdb's D gene call, TRBD1, goes unchecked for lack of DNA. The CDR3 loop spans 16 amino acids. The V gene's germline CDR1 is MNHEY and CDR2 SVGAGI.

This sequence joins TRBV11-2 and TRBJ2-5. CDR3 length equals 14 residues. Germline V gene lookup returns CDR1 SGHAT and CDR2 FQNNGV. CDR3 sequence reads: CASSLGYSIETQYF.

The chain recombines TRBV29-1 with TRBJ2-5; the TCRdb call, TRBD2, lacks DNA for checking. The CDR3 runs 14 residues. Germline V CDR1 and CDR2: SQVTM, ANQGSEA. The CDR3 is CSVLSGSYRETQYF. Filled out from reference TRBV29-1 and TRBJ2-5, the complete variable domain reads SAVISQKPSRDICQRGTSLTIQCQVDSQVTMMFWYRQQPGQSLTLIATANQGSEATYESGFVIDKFPISRPNLTFSTLTVSNMSPEDSSIYLCSVLSGSYRETQYFGPGTRLLVL.

J is TRBJ1-1 and V is TRBV9. Germline V gives CDR1 SGDLS, CDR2 YYNGEE. The CDR3 consists of 15 residues. CDR3 region: CASSAGSGMNTEAFF.

The CDR3 is CASSLRTGEPSYEQYF. The rearrangement links TRBV6-1 to TRBJ2-7; as DNA is missing, the TRBD1 call by TCRdb cannot be tested. The CDR3 consists of 16 residues. In germline, CDR1 is MNHNS, CDR2 SASEGT.

This sequence joins TRBV20-1 and TRBJ2-7; TCRdb's D gene call, TRBD1, goes unchecked for lack of DNA. CDR1 and CDR2 from the germline V gene are DFQATT and SNEGSKA (reference sequence). The CDR3 is made up of 13 amino acids. CDR3 in amino acids: CSALPGTDDEQYF.

V and J are TRBV5-1 and TRBJ1-1. The CDR3 has 16 residues. Germline CDR1 and CDR2: SGHRS and YFSETQ. This CDR3 reads CASSDTDPLLDTEAFF. The variable domain in full, with the rest retrieved from reference TRBV5-1 and TRBJ1-1, is KAGVTQTPRYLIKTRGQQVTLSCSPISGHRSVSWYQQTPGQGLQFLFEYFSETQRNKGNFPGRFSGRQFSNSRSEMNVSTLELGDSALYLCASSDTDPLLDTEAFFGQGTRLTVV.

This chain connects TRBV25-1 to TRBJ2-7; the D gene TCRdb calls, TRBD1, cannot be checked with no DNA. Per the germline V gene, CDR1 is MGHDK and CDR2 is SYGVNS. The CDR3 has 14 residues. The CDR3 loop is CASSRTGIFYEQYF.

The chain joins TRBV13 to TRBJ2-6; as DNA is missing, the TRBD1 call by TCRdb cannot be tested. CDR3 size: 14 residues. CDR1 and CDR2 from the germline V gene are PRHDT and FYEKMQ (reference sequence). The chain's CDR3 is CASGDRAGANVLTF. Looking up the rest from reference TRBV13 and TRBJ2-6 gives the full variable domain: AAGVIQSPRHLIKEKRETATLKCYPIPRHDTVYWYQQGPGQDPQFLISFYEKMQSDKGSIPDRFSAQQFSDYHSELNMSSLELGDSALYFCASGDRAGANVLTFGAGSRLTVL.

V and J are TRBV14 and TRBJ2-1; the TCRdb D gene call, TRBD2, has no DNA to confirm it. Germline CDR1 SGHDN, CDR2 FVKESK. The CDR3 spans 16 residues. The CDR3 is CASSQDLSGTYNEQFF.

The rearrangement uses TRBV29-1 and TRBJ1-2; there is no DNA to check the TCRdb D call of TRBD1. The CDR3 has 13 amino acids. CDR1 is SQVTM and CDR2 is ANQGSEA in the germline V gene. CDR3 in amino acids: CSVEAGLGYGYTF.

This sequence joins TRBV7-6 and TRBJ2-7; checking the TCRdb D call of TRBD1 is not possible without DNA. Germline V lookup: CDR1 SGHVS, CDR2 FNYEAQ. The CDR3 is 14 residues long. The CDR3 loop is CASSPGTSDYEQYF. Looking up the rest from reference TRBV7-6 and TRBJ2-7 gives the full variable domain: GAGVSQSPRYKVTKRGQDVALRCDPISGHVSLYWYRQALGQGPEFLTYFNYEAQQDKSGLPNDRFSAERPEGSISTLTIQRTEQRDSAMYRCASSPGTSDYEQYFGPGTRLTVT.

V and J are TRBV5-1 and TRBJ1-5. The germline V gene encodes CDR1 SGHRS and CDR2 YFSETQ. The CDR3 runs to 15 residues. CDR3 amino acids: CASSLDQGSNQPQHF. Using reference TRBV5-1 and TRBJ1-5 for the parts outside the CDR3, the full variable domain is KAGVTQTPRYLIKTRGQQVTLSCSPISGHRSVSWYQQTPGQGLQFLFEYFSETQRNKGNFPGRFSGRQFSNSRSEMNVSTLELGDSALYLCASSLDQGSNQPQHFGDGTRLSIL.

The chain employs TRBV12-3 or TRBV12-4 and TRBJ2-7. The CDR3 spans 14 residues. CDR3 loop: CASSQRQGSYEQYF.

CDR3 sequence reads: CATQAGVLTEAFF. This chain uses TRBV25-1 with TRBJ1-1. CDR1 MGHDK and CDR2 SYGVNS come from the germline V gene. The CDR3 extends over 13 amino acids.

The genes are TRBV29-1 and TRBJ2-2; as DNA is missing, the TRBD1 call by TCRdb cannot be tested. The V gene's germline CDR1 is SQVTM and CDR2 ANQGSEA. The CDR3 length is 13 residues. CDR3 protein: CSGETGNTGELFF.